The 25 T cell receptor beta chains below all came from one sample that was sequenced in a study of T cell changes during pregnancy in multiple sclerosis. Libraries were prepared by immunoSEQ multiplex PCR; TCRdb keeps only in-frame clonotypes and omits some of them. The sample has approximately 72,000 clones; 92% are singletons. Sample: peripheral blood, taken in the first trimester of pregnancy. These receptors were taken from a female donor in good health, enrolled as a control in a pregnancy study.

The chain carries TRBV5-1 and TRBJ2-1; D call uncertain. This CDR3 region has 14 residues. V was pared by 0 bases and J by 0 bases, with 4 bases between. The germline gives CDR1 SGHRS, CDR2 YFSETQ. CDR3 DNA: TGCGCCAGCAGCTTGGGGAGCTCCTACAATGAGCAGTTCTTC. Residues: CASSLGSSYNEQFF. Full variable domain (rest looked up from reference TRBV5-1 and TRBJ2-1): KAGVTQTPRYLIKTRGQQVTLSCSPISGHRSVSWYQQTPGQGLQFLFEYFSETQRNKGNFPGRFSGRQFSNSRSEMNVSTLELGDSALYLCASSLGSSYNEQFFGPGTRLTVL.

The CDR3 coding sequence is TGCGCCAGCAGCCAAGGCCGACAGGGCAATGAAAAACTGTTTTTT. It translates to CASSQGRQGNEKLFF. The chain is built from TRBV4-1 and TRBJ1-4; 7 bases line up with TRBD1. V trimming: 1 base; J trimming: 5 bases; junction bases outside the gene matches: 4. Germline CDR1 MGHRA, CDR2 YSYEKL. This CDR3 contains 15 residues.

The J gene is TRBJ2-7, the V gene TRBV18; 7 bases fit TRBD1. V shed 1 base and J 3 bases; nucleotides not matched to a gene: 15. This CDR3 has 18 residues. Germline lookup yields CDR1 KGHSH and CDR2 LQKENI. The CDR3 DNA follows: TGTGCCAGCTCACCACTCTCAAGACAGGGTCCCTTAGACTACGAGCAGTACTTC. Translated: CASSPLSRQGPLDYEQYF.

The chain couples TRBV28 to TRBJ2-1; 10 bases line up with TRBD2. The CDR3 runs 16 residues. V gave up 8 bases and J gave up 0 bases; unmatched junction bases: 7. The germline V gene encodes CDR1 MDHEN and CDR2 SYDVKM. In DNA form, the CDR3 reads TGTGCCAGCTCGCCCTCTAGCGGGAGCTCCTACAATGAGCAGTTCTTC. It yields the protein CASSPSSGSSYNEQFF.

This clone is a singleton in its sample. The chain employs TRBV27 and TRBJ1-2, with no clear D. The V and J ends lost 6 bases and 4 bases respectively, with 15 bases between them. The CDR3 is 14 residues long. Per the germline V gene, CDR1 is MNHEY and CDR2 is SMNVEV (reference sequence). CDR3 sequence: CASSPTTPFYGYTF. CDR3 in DNA: TGTGCCAGCAGCCCCACCACACCGTTCTATGGCTACACCTTC.

The chain uses TRBV9 and TRBJ1-3; D perhaps matches TRBD1 (6 bases). Looked up from germline, CDR1 is SGDLS and CDR2 is YYNGEE. This CDR3 is 17 amino acids long. Between the trimmed V and J ends, which lost 3 bases and 1 base, there was a span of 17 bases. DNA for the CDR3: TGTGCCAGCAGCGCCGGGACATCCTTTAGGTCTGGAAACACCATATATTTT. Protein: CASSAGTSFRSGNTIYF.

The V and J genes are TRBV6-6 and TRBJ2-7, with 7 bases that match TRBD2. The CDR3 has 16 residues. V shed 4 bases and J 1 base; nucleotides not matched to a gene: 10. Germline lookup yields CDR1 MNHNY and CDR2 SVGAGI (reference sequence). The CDR3 region has the DNA TGTGCCAGCAGTTGGAATGCGGGAGAAGGGTCCTACGAGCAGTACTTC. This translates into CASSWNAGEGSYEQYF.

The CDR3 spells CASSQDWANRNQPQHF. For the CDR3, the DNA is TGCGCCAGCAGCCAAGATTGGGCAAATCGCAATCAGCCCCAGCATTTT. The chain has TRBV4-1 and TRBJ1-5; unclear D gene. V lost 0 bases to trimming and J lost 2 bases, with 11 bases between them. The germline V gene has CDR1 MGHRA and CDR2 YSYEKL. The CDR3 covers 16 residues.

The CDR3 loop reads CASSLVRGETQYF. The DNA of the CDR3 is TGCGCCAGCAGCTTGGTTAGGGGAGAGACCCAGTACTTC. J is TRBJ2-5 and V is TRBV5-1; D may be TRBD1 (5 bases). Deletions cut 0 bases from V and 4 bases from J, with 7 bases between. Germline V gene sequence: CDR1 SGHRS, CDR2 YFSETQ. The CDR3 length is 13 residues.

This clone was seen only once. The chain combines TRBV7-2 with TRBJ2-7, with 10 bases lining up with TRBD1. CDR3 size: 13 residues. V was clipped by 4 bases and J by 6 bases; unmatched bases: 3. Per germline, CDR1 SGHTA and CDR2 FQGNSA. Here the CDR3 DNA reads TGTGCCAGCAGCTCGGACAGGGGGGCCGAGCAGTACTTC. As protein: CASSSDRGAEQYF.

V is TRBV7-9 and J is TRBJ1-5; 8 bases agree with TRBD1. This CDR3 comprises 14 residues. Germline trimming cut 3 bases from V and 6 bases from J; bases unmatched to any gene: 4. Germline-derived CDR1 and CDR2 are SEHNR and FQNEAQ (reference sequence). CDR3 in DNA: TGTGCCAGCAGCTTTCCCGACAGGGGTCAGCCCCAGCATTTT. Encoded protein: CASSFPDRGQPQHF.

The chain uses TRBV4-2 and TRBJ2-3; weak D call: TRBD2 (5 bases). Germline lookup yields CDR1 LGHNA and CDR2 YNFKEQ. The CDR3 length is 16 residues. V lost 0 bases and J 4 bases, leaving 14 bases between the germline ends. The chain's CDR3 is CASSQDPGNGADTQYF. CDR3 in DNA: TGTGCCAGCAGCCAAGATCCGGGGAATGGTGCAGATACGCAGTATTTT.

This clone was recorded a few times. The chain joins TRBV2 to TRBJ1-5, with 7 bases that match TRBD1. J gave up 7 bases and V 5 bases, and 8 bases lay outside the gene matches. The CDR3 loop spans 14 amino acids. From germline, CDR1 is SNHLY and CDR2 FYNNEI. CDR3 sequence reads: CASSSTGRQQPQHF. The DNA for the CDR3 is TGTGCCAGCAGTTCGACAGGGCGACAACAGCCCCAGCATTTT.

The chain combines TRBV14 with TRBJ2-2; no clear D gene. Trimming removed 5 bases from V and 6 bases from J, with 7 bases in between. This CDR3 has 12 residues. Germline loops: CDR1 SGHDN, CDR2 FVKESK. Written as DNA, the CDR3 is TGTGCCAGCAGCTCGTGGCCCGGGGAGCTGTTTTTT. It specifies CASSSWPGELFF.

This rearrangement joins TRBV4-1 to TRBJ2-5, with TRBD2 identical over 9 bases. The CDR3 consists of 17 residues. V was pared by 0 bases and J by 7 bases, with 12 bases of the junction left unmatched. Looked up from germline, CDR1 is MGHRA and CDR2 is YSYEKL. CDR3 nucleotide sequence: TGCGCCAGCAGCCAAGATCTGGGTAGCGGGAGAATTAGGACCCAGTACTTC. Translated: CASSQDLGSGRIRTQYF.

CDR3 sequence (DNA): TGTGCCAGCAGCAGGGCCTACGAGCAGTACTTC. Translating gives CASSRAYEQYF. The gene calls are TRBV25-1 and TRBJ2-7, with D tentatively TRBD1 (5 bases). Germline V gene sequence: CDR1 MGHDK, CDR2 SYGVNS. Trimming took 6 bases from V and 2 from J, leaving 5 bases between them. The CDR3 loop spans 11 amino acids.

V and J are TRBV5-4 and TRBJ1-1; D might be TRBD1 (6 bases). Trimming took off 3 bases at V and 12 bases at J, with 21 bases between the two ends. In germline, CDR1 is SGHNT, CDR2 YYREEE (reference sequence). The CDR3 length is 14 residues. Here the CDR3 reads CASSSSTGLPGTFF. The CDR3 DNA is TGTGCCAGCAGCTCATCGACAGGCCTCCCAGGTACTTTCTTT.

V usage is TRBV6-1 and J usage is TRBJ2-3; 8 nucleotides agree with TRBD2. The germline gives CDR1 MNHNS, CDR2 SASEGT. The length of the CDR3 is 17 residues. The V segment lost 0 bases and the J segment 5 bases; nucleotides outside the gene matches: 10. CDR3 amino acids: CASSEAPREGGQDTQYF. CDR3 coding DNA: TGTGCCAGCAGTGAAGCGCCACGGGAGGGTGGTCAAGATACGCAGTATTTT.

V usage is TRBV5-1 and J usage is TRBJ2-7, with 7 nucleotides matching TRBD1. The J segment lost 4 bases and the V segment lost 1 base, leaving 11 bases of the junction unmatched. Germline V gene data show CDR1 as SGHRS and CDR2 as YFSETQ. The CDR3 spans 16 residues. The chain's CDR3 is CASSLSPGGTFYEQYF. For the CDR3, the DNA is TGCGCCAGCAGCTTGTCGCCAGGGGGAACCTTTTACGAGCAGTACTTC. The full variable domain, with the rest looked up from reference TRBV5-1 and TRBJ2-7, is KAGVTQTPRYLIKTRGQQVTLSCSPISGHRSVSWYQQTPGQGLQFLFEYFSETQRNKGNFPGRFSGRQFSNSRSEMNVSTLELGDSALYLCASSLSPGGTFYEQYFGPGTRLTVT.

V is TRBV2 and J is TRBJ2-7, with 10 bases lining up with TRBD1. V shed 8 bases, J shed 2 bases, and the junction held 9 bases outside the gene matches. The CDR3 consists of 15 residues. The germline V gene has CDR1 SNHLY and CDR2 FYNNEI. The CDR3 loop is CASSASGQGTYEQYF. The CDR3 DNA is TGTGCCAGCTCTGCTTCGGGACAGGGGACCTACGAGCAGTACTTC.

This clone appeared once. V usage is TRBV7-9 and J usage is TRBJ2-1, with 11 bases fitting TRBD2. V lost 6 bases and J lost 4; bases outside the gene matches: 5. The CDR3 consists of 15 residues. Germline CDR1 SEHNR, CDR2 FQNEAQ (reference sequence). The CDR3 DNA reads as TGTGCCAGCAGTCCCGGGACTAGCGGTTACAATGAGCAGTTCTTC. It encodes CASSPGTSGYNEQFF.

V gene TRBV6-5 combines with J gene TRBJ2-7; possible D gene TRBD1, 6 bases. The CDR3 is made up of 13 amino acids. The V end lost 9 bases, the J end lost 4 bases, and 16 bases lay between the germline ends. The V gene's germline CDR1 is MNHEY and CDR2 SVGAGI. CDR3 protein: CASAGEGLYEQYF. For the CDR3, the DNA is TGTGCCAGTGCAGGGGAAGGGCTTTACGAGCAGTACTTC.

The chain employs TRBV28 and TRBJ2-3, with D maybe TRBD1 (6 bases). Trimming cost V 2 bases and J 10 bases, with 10 bases left between them. Germline V CDR1 and CDR2: MDHEN, SYDVKM. This CDR3 is 12 amino acids long. In DNA form, the CDR3 reads TGTGCCAGCAGTTTAGTGGGGGCCCCGCAGTATTTT. It encodes CASSLVGAPQYF. The full variable domain, rest sourced from reference TRBV28 and TRBJ2-3, is DVKVTQSSRYLVKRTGEKVFLECVQDMDHENMFWYRQDPGLGLRLIYFSYDVKMKEKGDIPEGYSVSREKKERFSLILESASTNQTSMYLCASSLVGAPQYFGPGTRLTVL.

The chain carries TRBV11-2 and TRBJ2-1, with 7 nucleotides matching TRBD2. The CDR3 has 15 residues. V lost 6 bases to trimming and J lost 6 bases; unmatched junction nucleotides: 11. The germline gives CDR1 SGHAT, CDR2 FQNNGV. CDR3 DNA sequence: TGTGCCAGCAGTCGATTCCAGGGCGGGAGCAATGAGCAGTTCTTC. Its protein is CASSRFQGGSNEQFF.

The rearrangement joins TRBV9 to TRBJ2-3; TRBD1 is a possible D gene (5 bases). The V gene lost 1 base and the J gene lost 2 bases, with 8 bases spanning the gap. CDR1 SGDLS and CDR2 YYNGEE come from the germline V gene. The CDR3 is 14 residues long. The DNA for the CDR3 is TGTGCCAGCAGCGTAAAGGGGTCCACAGATACGCAGTATTTT. This gives the protein CASSVKGSTDTQYF.